The sequence of this T cell receptor beta chain was determined in a study of blood T cell repertoires in COVID-19. Study as a whole: Sites across the United States, Italy and Spain contributed samples from acute and convalescent COVID-19. PBMCs, B-cell-depleted T cells, or T cells were the source of the cDNA or gDNA that made up the material.

In the original processing: For nucleated cells, counts were estimated from reference gene primer amplification. The method was immunoSEQ multiplex PCR; TCRdb's version includes in-frame clones alone and lacks a portion of them. That table supplies the V and J calls and clone size; D and trimming were determined from the DNA. The table has around 79,000 clones, approximately 80% seen once; the top ten hold about 6.5%. The germline V and J ends were trimmed by 6 bases and 5 bases, with 16 bases remaining between them. This CDR3 has 14 residues. CDR1 and CDR2 (germline): SNHLY, FYNNEI. The chain couples TRBV2 to TRBJ2-5, with D possibly matching TRBD2 (5 bases). Sample: peripheral blood. This receptor was taken from an older woman with acute or convalescent COVID-19. The CDR3 region is CASSGGRATETQYF. CDR3 coding DNA: TGTGCCAGCAGCGGAGGACGGGCTACCGAGACCCAGTACTTC.